These 21 T cell receptor beta chains share one sample of origin, sequenced in a study of spatial heterogeneity in lung cancer. TCRdb redid the calling of the 5' RACE reads with MiXCR, one entry per CDR3 protein. The sample lists under 150,000 distinct CDR3 sequences, 9.5% to 14% occurring once. The sample's time point: blood at routine non-recurrence follow-up after resection. Sequencing used PBMCs, obtained at follow-up. The receptors stem from a female donor with early-stage non-small cell lung cancer.

This clonotype showed up many times. The V gene is TRBV11-3, the J gene TRBJ2-4; D gene unclear. Trimming removed 3 bases from V and 7 bases from J, with 7 bases in between. Germline lookup yields CDR1 SGHNT and CDR2 YENEEA. This CDR3 has 12 residues. This chain's CDR3 is CASSFSRNIQYF. The CDR3 DNA reads as TGTGCCAGCAGCTTTAGTAGGAACATTCAGTACTTC.

This clonotype was detected a few times. This chain uses TRBV27 with TRBJ2-5; no clear D. CDR3 length equals 15 residues. V lost 4 bases and J 7 bases, leaving 19 bases between the germline ends. Germline V gene sequence: CDR1 MNHEY, CDR2 SMNVEV (reference sequence). In nucleotides, the CDR3 is TGTGCCAGCAGTTCTCCCCCGGCGTTCCCGGGGACCCAGTACTTC. Its protein is CASSSPPAFPGTQYF.

This clonotype has more than one count but fewer than ten. V gene TRBV2 combines with J gene TRBJ1-4, with D tentatively TRBD1 (6 bases). With 4 bases removed from V and 5 bases from J, the gap between germline ends came to 11 bases. In germline, CDR1 is SNHLY, CDR2 FYNNEI. The CDR3 contains 14 residues. The CDR3 sequence is CASSVLQGNEKLFF. CDR3 bases: TGTGCCAGCAGTGTGCTTCAGGGGAATGAAAAACTGTTTTTT. Filled out from reference TRBV2 and TRBJ1-4, the complete variable domain reads EPEVTQTPSHQVTQMGQEVILRCVPISNHLYFYWYRQILGQKVEFLVSFYNNEISEKSEIFDDQFSVERPDGSNFTLKIRSTKLEDSAMYFCASSVLQGNEKLFFGSGTQLSVL.

The V gene is TRBV10-3, the J gene TRBJ2-1; TRBD2 matches 7 bases. The CDR3 is 13 residues long. Trimming took 6 bases from V and 7 from J; bases not matched to a gene: 6. Germline V gene data show CDR1 as ENHRY and CDR2 as SYGVKD. CDR3 DNA: TGTGCCATCAGCTCGGGACTAACGAATGAGCAGTTCTTC. Translation: CAISSGLTNEQFF.

This clonotype was seen a few times. The rearrangement joins TRBV11-2 to TRBJ2-3, with 10 bases lining up with TRBD2. Germline CDR1 reads SGHAT; CDR2 reads FQNNGV. The CDR3 totals 17 residues. With V trimmed by 0 bases and J by 3 bases, 6 bases remained unmatched. CDR3 residues: CASSLDSLAGVTDTQYF. The CDR3 bases are TGTGCCAGCAGCTTAGATTCGCTAGCGGGAGTAACAGATACGCAGTATTTT.

This clonotype came up many times. The rearrangement joins TRBV18 to TRBJ2-4, with D hard to call. This CDR3 region has 11 residues. Trimming left V 3 bases short and J 4 bases short, with 1 base between. Per germline, CDR1 KGHSH and CDR2 LQKENI. CDR3 DNA: TGTGCCAGCTCACCTAAAAACATTCAGTACTTC. It translates to CASSPKNIQYF. The full variable domain, completed using reference TRBV18 and TRBJ2-4, is NAGVMQNPRHLVRRRGQEARLRCSPMKGHSHVYWYRQLPEEGLKFMVYLQKENIIDESGMPKERFSAEFPKEGPSILRIQQVVRGDSAAYFCASSPKNIQYFGAGTRLSVL.

This clonotype came up many times. The chain links TRBV5-1 to TRBJ1-1, with D perhaps TRBD1 (6 bases). The V end was cut by 3 bases, the J end by 1 base, with 10 bases between. From germline, CDR1 is SGHRS and CDR2 YFSETQ. The CDR3 covers 14 residues. CDR3 nucleotides: TGCGCCAGCAGCTGGGGGGACACGAACACTGAAGCTTTCTTT. Translated, it gives CASSWGDTNTEAFF.

This clonotype was seen more than once but under ten times. CDR3 sequence (DNA): TGTGCCTGGAGTGTAAGAAGGCGGGATACGCAGTATTTT. This gives the protein CAWSVRRRDTQYF. The chain recombines TRBV30 with TRBJ2-3; no definite D call. V was shortened by 0 bases and J by 6 bases, with 10 bases between the two germline ends. The CDR3 is 13 residues long. Germline CDR1 reads GTSNPN; CDR2 reads SVGIG (reference sequence).

The rearrangement links TRBV27 to TRBJ2-5; TRBD1 matches 7 bases. The germline CDR1 and CDR2 sequences are MNHEY and SMNVEV (reference sequence). The junction had 10 bases not matched to a gene; V was cut back by 6 bases and J by 9 bases. The CDR3 runs 13 residues. CDR3 residues: CASSPQGYGAQYF. In nucleotides, the CDR3 is TGTGCCAGCAGCCCACAGGGGTACGGGGCCCAGTACTTC.

This clonotype has only one observation. The genes are TRBV7-2 and TRBJ2-4, with 10 positions matching TRBD2. Germline CDR1 and CDR2: SGHTA and FQGNSA. After removal of 1 base from V and 1 base from J, the junction contained 10 bases not matched to a gene. The CDR3 is made up of 19 amino acids. Here the CDR3 DNA reads TGTGCCAGCAGCTTAGTGAGCGGGAGGGCAGGTAACGCCAAAAACATTCAGTACTTC. Translating it yields CASSLVSGRAGNAKNIQYF.

Turning to this clonotype: Relative to the germline gene, one junction end is altered; a read error may explain this. This chain links TRBV23-1 with TRBJ1-2; 10 bases fit TRBD1. TRBV23-1 is reported as an ORF; its role is uncertain. This CDR3 region has 17 residues. The CDR3 sequence: CASSQSGQGPRHYSYTF. The CDR3 DNA sequence: TGCGCCAGCAGTCAATCGGGACAGGGGCCTAGGCACTATAGCTACACCTTC.

This chain connects TRBV7-9 to TRBJ2-2; a possible D gene is TRBD1 (7 bases). Germline lookup yields CDR1 SEHNR and CDR2 FQNEAQ (reference sequence). The CDR3 covers 21 residues. The ends were cut back, 0 bases at V and 2 bases at J, with 25 bases in the middle. The CDR3 spells CASSLAVSSVGTAGNTGELFF. The CDR3 region has the DNA TGTGCCAGCAGCTTAGCGGTGAGCAGCGTCGGGACAGCGGGCAACACCGGGGAGCTGTTTTTT.

V and J are TRBV5-1 and TRBJ1-2; 7 bases fit TRBD1. V shed 4 bases, J shed 8 bases, and the junction held 14 bases outside the gene matches. CDR1 is SGHRS, CDR2 YFSETQ, per germline. This CDR3 has 15 residues. The CDR3 nucleotides read TGCGCCAGCAGCCCCGCCGGGCAGGGGGGCAACGGCTACACCTTC. It translates to CASSPAGQGGNGYTF.

Only a few counts were recorded for this clonotype. The chain has TRBV9 and TRBJ2-2, with D unresolved. With 2 bases removed from V and 5 bases from J, the gap between germline ends came to 10 bases. This CDR3 region has 14 residues. CDR1 and CDR2 (germline): SGDLS, YYNGEE. The CDR3 sequence is CASSVTAETGELFF. The CDR3 DNA reads TGTGCCAGCAGCGTGACGGCCGAAACCGGGGAGCTGTTTTTT. The full variable domain, completed using reference TRBV9 and TRBJ2-2, is DSGVTQTPKHLITATGQRVTLRCSPRSGDLSVYWYQQSLDQGLQFLIQYYNGEERAKGNILERFSAQQFPDLHSELNLSSLELGDSALYFCASSVTAETGELFFGEGSRLTVL.

V gene TRBV20-1 combines with J gene TRBJ2-1, with 14 bases aligning to TRBD2. Germline V gene sequence: CDR1 DFQATT, CDR2 SNEGSKA (reference sequence). V lost 0 bases, J lost 1 base, and 5 bases stayed unmatched. The CDR3 has 18 amino acids. CDR3 nucleotide sequence: TGCAGTGCTAGAGATACGAGACTAGCGGGAGGGTCCTACAATGAGCAGTTCTTC. Amino acids: CSARDTRLAGGSYNEQFF.

This clonotype occurred many times. The chain combines TRBV20-1 with TRBJ2-1; no clear D gene. Trimming removed 4 bases at V and 2 bases at J, with 12 bases between. The CDR3 covers 14 residues. The germline V gene has CDR1 DFQATT and CDR2 SNEGSKA (reference sequence). CDR3 residues: CSAILFGTYNEQFF. The CDR3 region has the DNA TGCAGTGCTATTTTATTTGGAACCTACAATGAGCAGTTCTTC.

This clonotype was detected a few times. The V and J genes are TRBV2 and TRBJ2-7; D is uncertain. The CDR3 is 12 residues long. Germline V gene lookup returns CDR1 SNHLY and CDR2 FYNNEI. Between the trimmed V and J ends, which lost 2 bases and 4 bases, there was a span of 6 bases. The CDR3 region has the DNA TGTGCCAGCAGTGAATTGGCTTACGAGCAGTACTTC. This encodes CASSELAYEQYF.

This clonotype has more than one count but fewer than ten. This chain uses TRBV6-6 with TRBJ1-1, with D maybe TRBD1 (6 bases). Trimming removed 4 bases at V and 6 bases at J, with 21 bases between. Germline V gives CDR1 MNHNY, CDR2 SVGAGI (reference sequence). The CDR3 contains 16 residues. The CDR3 loop is CASSSVGQTGTAEAFF. The CDR3 DNA sequence: TGTGCCAGCAGTTCCGTTGGACAGACCGGGACGGCTGAAGCTTTCTTT.

The sample holds many counts of this clonotype. J is TRBJ1-2 and V is TRBV24-1; TRBD1 matches at 7 bases. Germline trimming cut 9 bases from V and 3 bases from J; bases unmatched to any gene: 0. Germline V CDR1 and CDR2: KGHDR, SFDVKD. The CDR3 spans 11 residues. The CDR3 sequence: CATGTDYGYTF. Written as DNA, the CDR3 is TGTGCCACCGGGACAGACTATGGCTACACCTTC.

This clonotype was seen ten or more times. This sequence joins TRBV20-1 and TRBJ2-1, with 8 bases matching TRBD2. The germline V gene has CDR1 DFQATT and CDR2 SNEGSKA (reference sequence). The CDR3 sequence is 12 residues long. CDR3 sequence (DNA): TGCAGCGCGCCCCCAGCGGGAGCTGAGCAGTTCTTC. Translating it yields CSAPPAGAEQFF.

This clonotype was observed a few times. This sequence joins TRBV7-3 and TRBJ2-7; 10 bases line up with TRBD1. CDR1 and CDR2 from the germline V gene are SGHTA and FQGTGA. The CDR3 has 13 amino acids. The trim removed 5 bases at V and 6 bases at J, leaving 4 bases unmatched. CDR3 region: CASSTGTGAEQYF. CDR3 DNA sequence: TGTGCCAGCAGCACGGGGACAGGGGCCGAGCAGTACTTC.